A single sample gave rise to the 10 T cell receptor beta chains below, sequenced in a study of blood T cell repertoires in COVID-19. Data came from immunoSEQ multiplex PCR; TCRdb stores just in-frame clones and leaves some out. The repertoire holds roughly 200,000 clones, with nearly 90% as singletons. Specimen: peripheral blood. The receptor source for this set is a man aged 50-59 years with acute or convalescent COVID-19.

The chain joins TRBV6-5 to TRBJ2-7, with 7 bases aligning to TRBD1. Trimming at V came to 6 bases and at J to 2 bases, leaving 10 bases not matched to a gene. The CDR3 runs 15 residues. Germline V gene lookup returns CDR1 MNHEY and CDR2 SVGAGI. The CDR3 protein is CASSPAGTVTYEQYF. DNA for the CDR3: TGTGCCAGCAGCCCAGCCGGGACAGTAACCTACGAGCAGTACTTC.

The chain carries TRBV30 and TRBJ1-6; D possibly corresponds to TRBD1 (6 bases). With 1 base removed from V and 3 bases from J, the gap between germline ends came to 10 bases. The CDR3 sequence is 15 residues long. CDR1 is GTSNPN and CDR2 is SVGIG in the germline V gene (reference sequence). The CDR3 region has the DNA TGTGCCTGGAGTGAAGCGACAGGCTATAATTCACCCCTCCACTTT. Translation: CAWSEATGYNSPLHF.

CDR3 DNA: TGTGCCAGCAGTTATCTTCCTAGCGGGAGCTCCTACAATGAGCAGTTCTTC. This translates into CASSYLPSGSSYNEQFF. The V call is TRBV27, the J call TRBJ2-1; 10 bases are shared with TRBD2. V dropped 4 bases and J dropped 0; count of bases not matched to a gene: 6. The germline V gene encodes CDR1 MNHEY and CDR2 SMNVEV (reference sequence). This CDR3 is 17 amino acids long.

This chain links TRBV30 with TRBJ2-7, with 12 positions matching TRBD1. CDR3 size: 13 residues. Germline CDR1 GTSNPN, CDR2 SVGIG (reference sequence). Trimming at V came to 5 bases and at J to 3 bases, leaving 2 bases not matched to a gene. CDR3 amino acids: CAWGTGGNYEQYF. As DNA, the CDR3 is TGTGCCTGGGGGACAGGGGGCAACTACGAGCAGTACTTC.

This clone turned up a few times. The chain joins TRBV7-3 to TRBJ1-1; weak D call: TRBD1 (5 bases). The CDR3 is made up of 15 amino acids. Trimming cost V 5 bases and J 1 base, with 14 bases left between them. Germline CDR1 and CDR2: SGHTA and FQGTGA. CDR3 sequence reads: CASSERQGSNTEAFF. For the CDR3, the DNA is TGTGCCAGCAGCGAAAGGCAGGGCTCGAACACTGAAGCTTTCTTT.

CDR3 in amino acids: CAWSGLAGAGLGEQYF. In nucleotides, the CDR3 is TGTGCCTGGAGTGGACTAGCGGGAGCCGGGCTGGGTGAGCAGTACTTC. The chain employs TRBV30 and TRBJ2-7; the match to TRBD2 covers 12 bases. Germline CDR1 and CDR2: GTSNPN and SVGIG (reference sequence). Trimming took 1 base from V and 7 from J; bases not matched to a gene: 11. This CDR3 is built from 16 residues.

The V call is TRBV5-1, the J call TRBJ2-7; a possible D gene is TRBD2 (6 bases). The CDR3 has 14 amino acids. CDR1 and CDR2 from the germline V gene are SGHRS and YFSETQ. Trimming took 7 bases from V and 3 from J, leaving 17 bases between them. For the CDR3, the DNA is TGCGCCAGCTATCCCACTCCCGGGGGCTACGAGCAGTACTTC. Its protein product is CASYPTPGGYEQYF.

CDR3 nucleotide sequence: TGTGCCAGCAGCGACGGACTCTCTGGGGCCAACGTCCTGACTTTC. Amino acid sequence: CASSDGLSGANVLTF. The chain links TRBV11-2 to TRBJ2-6; a possible D gene is TRBD2 (5 bases). Germline V gene data show CDR1 as SGHAT and CDR2 as FQNNGV. Deletions cut 5 bases from V and 0 bases from J, with 8 bases between. The CDR3 runs 15 residues. The variable domain in full, completed from reference TRBV11-2 and TRBJ2-6, reads EAGVAQSPRYKIIEKRQSVAFWCNPISGHATLYWYQQILGQGPKLLIQFQNNGVVDDSQLPKDRFSAERLKGVDSTLKIQPAKLEDSAVYLCASSDGLSGANVLTFGAGSRLTVL.

This clone occurred once. The V and J genes are TRBV3-1 (or the pseudogene TRBV3-2) and TRBJ2-3, with 9 nucleotides matching TRBD2. The CDR3 is made up of 14 amino acids. V trimming: 1 base; J trimming: 4 bases; junction bases outside the gene matches: 0. CDR1 and CDR2 from the germline V gene are LGHDT and YNNKEL (reference sequence). CDR3 loop: CASSQGGRADTQYF. The CDR3 DNA is TGTGCCAGCAGCCAAGGCGGGAGGGCAGATACGCAGTATTTT.

The chain is built from TRBV7-6 and TRBJ2-5, with a tentative D call TRBD2 (7 bases). The CDR3 length is 15 residues. The V gene's germline CDR1 is SGHVS and CDR2 FNYEAQ. Trimming took off 5 bases at V and 5 bases at J, with 18 bases between the two ends. The CDR3 bases are TGTGCCAGCAGCCCTTCCCCTGGGGGGGGCGAGACCCAGTACTTC. As protein: CASSPSPGGGETQYF.